This is a list of T cell receptor beta chains from one sample in a study of T cells in Graves' hyperthyroidism and ophthalmopathy. Each CDR3 protein gets one entry after TCRdb re-called the multiplex PCR reads with MiXCR. The table has about 290,000 distinct CDR3 sequences, roughly 14% seen once. What was sequenced was blood. Every receptor here comes from a woman in her 30s with Graves' hyperthyroidism that later progressed to Graves' ophthalmopathy. Each CDR3 is given with its conserved first and last residue. The order of the fields is D gene, V gene, J gene, CDR3 length, clone size, CDR3 DNA, CDR3 protein. D genes are given only for firm matches. Some rows mark clone size as missing; the rest say once, few, many or name a class of expanded clone.

-	TRBV10-3	TRBJ2-6	18	-	TGTGCCATCAGTGAGTCGTGGGGCGGACTCACTGGGGCCAACGTCCTGACTTTC	CAISESWGGLTGANVLTF
TRBD2	TRBV12-3/TRBV12-4	TRBJ2-1	15	many	TGTGCCAGCAGTCCATTAGCGGGGGTAAACAATGAGCAGTTCTTC	CASSPLAGVNNEQFF
-	TRBV14	TRBJ2-6	17	many	TGTGCCAGCAGCCAAGATGGAACGGGCTCTGGGGCCAACGTCCTGACTTTC	CASSQDGTGSGANVLTF
-	TRBV7-2	TRBJ1-5	16	many	TGTGCCAGCAGCCCCGGTAGCCGATATAGCAATCAGCCCCAGCATTTT	CASSPGSRYSNQPQHF
TRBD1	TRBV5-1	TRBJ2-4	17	-	TGCGCCAGCAGCCCATACACAGGGGCGGGCGCCAAAAACATTCAGTACTTC	CASSPYTGAGAKNIQYF
TRBD2	TRBV2	TRBJ2-5	15	many	TGTGCCAGCACACCGCTAGCGGTGATGCGAGAGACCCAGTACTTC	CASTPLAVMRETQYF
-	TRBV28	TRBJ1-1	15	many	TGTGCCAGCAGTAACCCCGGGTACCAAAACACTGAAGCTTTCTTT	CASSNPGYQNTEAFF
-	TRBV7-9	TRBJ2-7	14	many	TGTGCCAGCAGCTTTACAGCGAGCTCCTACGAGCAGTACTTC	CASSFTASSYEQYF
TRBD2	TRBV9	TRBJ2-3	15	many	TGTGCCAGCAGCGTAGAAACTAGCGCTGGGGATACGCAGTATTTT	CASSVETSAGDTQYF
-	TRBV19	TRBJ2-1	13	-	TGTGCCAGTAGGAGTAGCTCCTACAATGAGCAGTTCTTC	CASRSSSYNEQFF
TRBD1	TRBV20-1	TRBJ2-7	13	many	TGCAGTGCACCAAGACAGGGCTTCCACGAGCAGTACTTC	CSAPRQGFHEQYF
TRBD2	TRBV7-3	TRBJ2-7	15	-	TGCGCCAGCAGCCGGGTAGCGGGAGCGGAATACGAGCAGTACTTC	CASSRVAGAEYEQYF
-	TRBV2	TRBJ1-2	15	many	TGTGCCAGCAGGGAAAGCAGGGAGATTAACTATGGCTACACCTTC	CASRESREINYGYTF
-	TRBV7-9	TRBJ1-4	16	-	TGTGCCAGCAGCCCACCGGACAGCCTCCTTAATGAAAAACTGTTTTTT	CASSPPDSLLNEKLFF
TRBD2	TRBV28	TRBJ2-1	14	many	TGTGCCAGCGGGGACTATAGCTCCTACAATGAGCAGTTCTTC	CASGDYSSYNEQFF
-	TRBV19	TRBJ2-7	11	-	TGTGCCACCGGGTCAGCGTACGAGCAGTACTTC	CATGSAYEQYF